This entry lists 28 T cell receptor beta chains sequenced from one sample in a study of T cells in Graves' hyperthyroidism and ophthalmopathy. Researchers took RNA transcripts and amplified the TCR beta CDR3 regions from them. HTBI primers were used for first-round RT-PCR of the TCR CDR3. TCRdb passed the multiplex PCR reads through MiXCR, listing each CDR3 protein once. Altogether a few hundred thousand distinct CDR3 sequences are present, about a sixth being singletons, with the ten largest covering around 14%. Sequencing was performed on blood. The receptors shown here come from a woman younger than 30 with Graves' hyperthyroidism.

This clonotype was seen many times. V and J are TRBV28 and TRBJ1-1, with D possibly matching TRBD1 (6 bases). Trimming removed 7 bases from V and 4 bases from J, with 10 bases in between. Germline CDR1 and CDR2: MDHEN and SYDVKM. The CDR3 covers 12 residues. CDR3 sequence reads: CASMDRSTEAFF. The CDR3 bases are TGTGCCAGCATGGACAGATCCACTGAAGCTTTCTTT.

In the case of this clonotype: The CDR3 ends on some other residue instead of the conserved phenylalanine or tryptophan, so this is likely a read error. J is TRBJ2-7 and V is TRBV11-2, with D unresolved. Looked up from germline, CDR1 is SGHAT and CDR2 is FQNNGV. V was pared by 5 bases and J by 3 bases, with 20 bases between. The CDR3 consists of 16 residues. The CDR3 reads CASSQRIRGALYEQYL. The CDR3 DNA follows: TGTGCCAGCAGCCAACGAATCCGCGGCGCGCTCTACGAGCAGTACCTC.

This clonotype was found many times. The chain carries TRBV6-2 or TRBV6-3 and TRBJ2-1; 11 bases fit TRBD2. Germline V gives CDR1 MNHEY, CDR2 SVGEGT. With 3 bases clipped from V and 6 bases from J, the junction kept 7 bases outside the gene matches. CDR3 length: 16 amino acids. The CDR3 protein is CASSYSMLAGGNEQFF. The DNA for the CDR3 is TGTGCCAGCAGTTATAGTATGCTAGCGGGAGGCAATGAGCAGTTCTTC.

The V and J genes are TRBV19 and TRBJ2-6; 7 bases match TRBD2. Germline lookup yields CDR1 LNHDA and CDR2 SQIVND (reference sequence). V dropped 3 bases and J dropped 0; count of bases not matched to a gene: 5. The CDR3 extends over 17 amino acids. CDR3 protein: CASSIPSGLSGANVLTF. CDR3 DNA sequence: TGTGCCAGTAGTATCCCTAGCGGCCTCTCTGGGGCCAACGTCCTGACTTTC.

At least ten counts were recorded for this clonotype. The chain has TRBV20-1 and TRBJ1-1; no reliable D call. CDR3 length: 13 residues. Germline V CDR1 and CDR2: DFQATT, SNEGSKA (reference sequence). The germline V and J ends were trimmed by 1 base and 2 bases, with 8 bases remaining between them. The CDR3 here is CSARGPINTEAFF. CDR3 DNA sequence: TGCAGTGCTAGAGGGCCGATTAACACTGAAGCTTTCTTT.

This clonotype was counted at least ten times. The CDR3 reads CASSSLAGGRETQYF. DNA for the CDR3: TGTGCCAGCAGCTCGCTAGCGGGGGGGCGGGAGACCCAGTACTTC. The chain recombines TRBV11-2 with TRBJ2-5; 12 bases are shared with TRBD2. J lost 5 bases, V lost 4 bases, and 5 bases had no gene match. From germline, CDR1 is SGHAT and CDR2 FQNNGV. The CDR3 extends over 15 amino acids.

This clonotype has at least ten counts. The rearrangement joins TRBV12-3 or TRBV12-4 to TRBJ1-1; D is possibly TRBD1 (5 bases). V was trimmed by 5 bases and J by 5 bases, leaving 15 bases between them. The CDR3 sequence is 14 residues long. The CDR3 is CASSPRGGGTEAFF. In nucleotides, the CDR3 is TGTGCCAGCAGTCCGCGGGGGGGGGGGACTGAAGCTTTCTTT.

The sample holds many counts of this clonotype. The chain carries TRBV28 and TRBJ2-3; TRBD2 matches at 11 bases. The CDR3 is made up of 18 amino acids. Germline CDR1 is MDHEN and CDR2 is SYDVKM. Trimming removed 5 bases from V and 0 bases from J; junction bases left unmatched: 10. The CDR3 protein is CASSPRLAGSPSTDTQYF. In nucleotides, the CDR3 is TGTGCCAGCAGTCCCCGACTAGCGGGATCCCCTAGCACAGATACGCAGTATTTT.

This clonotype appeared a few times. The chain employs TRBV20-1 and TRBJ1-4; D is uncertain. Germline V gene data show CDR1 as DFQATT and CDR2 as SNEGSKA (reference sequence). The CDR3 loop spans 14 amino acids. Trimming removed 3 bases at V and 4 bases at J, with 12 bases between. The CDR3 DNA reads TGCAGTGCTAGTAAGATCCAGTTTAATGAAAAACTGTTTTTT. Translation gives CSASKIQFNEKLFF.

Only a few counts were recorded for this clonotype. V gene TRBV27 combines with J gene TRBJ2-1; 9 bases line up with TRBD2. The CDR3 has 15 amino acids. The germline gives CDR1 MNHEY, CDR2 SMNVEV (reference sequence). V was pared by 2 bases and J by 5 bases, with 4 bases of the junction left unmatched. The CDR3 coding sequence is TGTGCCAGCAGTTTAGGGAGCGGGGGGAACAATGAGCAGTTCTTC. Amino acid sequence: CASSLGSGGNNEQFF.

The chain is built from TRBV13 and TRBJ1-6, with D possibly TRBD1 on 6 matching bases. This CDR3 has 16 residues. V lost 5 bases to trimming and J lost 13 bases, with 24 bases between them. Looked up from germline, CDR1 is PRHDT and CDR2 is FYEKMQ (reference sequence). In DNA, the CDR3 is TGTGCCAGCAGCCTCCTACTGGCCTCAGGGGACGCGCCCCTCCACTTT. Its protein product is CASSLLLASGDAPLHF.

This chain connects TRBV9 to TRBJ2-7; 11 bases fit TRBD2. The CDR3 has 15 residues. The germline CDR1 and CDR2 sequences are SGDLS and YYNGEE. The V and J ends lost 5 bases and 2 bases, in that order; junction bases with no gene match: 6. The CDR3 region is CASSPTSGIPYEQYF. CDR3 coding DNA: TGTGCCAGCAGTCCGACTAGCGGGATACCCTACGAGCAGTACTTC.

This clonotype showed up just a few times. The J gene is TRBJ1-2, the V gene TRBV20-1; D gene ambiguous. The CDR3 covers 15 residues. With 6 bases removed from V and 4 bases from J, the gap between germline ends came to 21 bases. The V gene's germline CDR1 is DFQATT and CDR2 SNEGSKA (reference sequence). The CDR3: CSASSPGEGAYGYTF. The CDR3 region has the DNA TGCAGTGCCTCATCACCGGGAGAGGGTGCCTATGGCTACACCTTC.

This clonotype was observed a few times. The gene calls are TRBV4-2 and TRBJ2-3, with 10 bases identical to TRBD2. The CDR3 spans 19 residues. Germline values: CDR1 LGHNA, CDR2 YNFKEQ. With 0 bases clipped from V and 0 bases from J, the junction kept 9 bases outside the gene matches. The DNA of the CDR3 is TGTGCCAGCAGCCAAGAAGTTGCTAGCGGGAGTCGGAGCACAGATACGCAGTATTTT. This codes for CASSQEVASGSRSTDTQYF.

This clonotype was seen ten or more times. The chain is built from TRBV7-2 and TRBJ1-2; the D is unclear. CDR3 length: 13 residues. Germline V gene sequence: CDR1 SGHTA, CDR2 FQGNSA. V lost 0 bases and J 7 bases, leaving 9 bases between the germline ends. The CDR3 protein is CASSLASLGGYTF. The CDR3 region has the DNA TGTGCCAGCAGCTTAGCCAGTTTGGGTGGCTACACCTTC.

The V call is TRBV14, the J call TRBJ2-1; D may match TRBD1 or TRBD2 (5 bases each). V shed 6 bases and J shed 6 bases, with 12 bases lying between them. CDR3 size: 13 residues. Germline V gene data show CDR1 as SGHDN and CDR2 as FVKESK. DNA of the CDR3: TGTGCCAGCAGACTTAGTGGGGGCAATGAGCAGTTCTTC. Its translation: CASRLSGGNEQFF.

This clonotype came up a few times. This rearrangement joins TRBV2 to TRBJ1-5, with D hard to call. Germline values: CDR1 SNHLY, CDR2 FYNNEI. Trimming removed 1 base from V and 4 bases from J, with 14 bases in between. The CDR3 is 16 amino acids. The CDR3 reads CASSEGALGVNQPQHF. CDR3 nucleotide sequence: TGTGCCAGCAGTGAAGGAGCCCTCGGAGTTAATCAGCCCCAGCATTTT. Full variable domain (missing parts from reference TRBV2 and TRBJ1-5): EPEVTQTPSHQVTQMGQEVILRCVPISNHLYFYWYRQILGQKVEFLVSFYNNEISEKSEIFDDQFSVERPDGSNFTLKIRSTKLEDSAMYFCASSEGALGVNQPQHFGDGTRLSIL.

Many counts were recorded for this clonotype. This rearrangement joins TRBV12-3 or TRBV12-4 to TRBJ1-2, with TRBD1 identical over 9 bases. Trimming cost V 6 bases and J 7 bases; bases outside gene matches: 6. The CDR3 consists of 13 residues. The CDR3 DNA is TGTGCCAGCAGACGGAGGACAGGGGCTGGCTACACCTTC. Protein product: CASRRRTGAGYTF.

The rearrangement links TRBV7-2 to TRBJ1-2; D is undetermined. This CDR3 region has 13 residues. V lost 3 bases and J 5 bases, leaving 10 bases between the germline ends. The germline gives CDR1 SGHTA, CDR2 FQGNSA. The CDR3 region is CASSFGSLYGYTF. The CDR3 nucleotides are TGTGCCAGCAGCTTCGGCAGCCTTTATGGCTACACCTTC.

The CDR3 DNA is TGTGCCAGTCGACCGGCGGCGGGTTACGAGCAGTACTTC. This gives the protein CASRPAAGYEQYF. J is TRBJ2-7 and V is TRBV19, with a tentative D call TRBD2 (5 bases). With 8 bases removed from V and 4 bases from J, the gap between germline ends came to 15 bases. The germline CDR1 and CDR2 sequences are LNHDA and SQIVND (reference sequence). The CDR3 extends over 13 amino acids.

In this sample, this clonotype turned up many times. V usage is TRBV28 and J usage is TRBJ1-1; 9 bases fit TRBD1. V lost 2 bases to trimming and J lost 4 bases; unmatched junction nucleotides: 5. The CDR3 contains 15 residues. Germline V gene sequence: CDR1 MDHEN, CDR2 SYDVKM. CDR3 sequence reads: CASSLGGTGFTEAFF. CDR3 DNA: TGTGCCAGCAGTTTAGGGGGGACAGGGTTCACTGAAGCTTTCTTT.

This clonotype was detected many times. The chain couples TRBV20-1 to TRBJ2-5; a possible D gene is TRBD1 (7 bases). CDR3 length: 12 residues. Germline V gene sequence: CDR1 DFQATT, CDR2 SNEGSKA (reference sequence). Trimming took off 3 bases at V and 5 bases at J, with 10 bases between the two ends. The CDR3 spells CSASQGGETQYF. In nucleotides, the CDR3 is TGCAGTGCTAGTCAGGGGGGTGAGACCCAGTACTTC.

The rearrangement links TRBV7-8 to TRBJ2-2; no clear D gene. Trimming left V 5 bases short and J 0 bases short, with 7 bases between. This CDR3 spans 14 amino acids. Germline-derived CDR1 and CDR2 are SGHVS and FQNEAQ. The DNA of the CDR3 is TGTGCCAGCAGCCCGGACCCGAACACCGGGGAGCTGTTTTTT. It codes for CASSPDPNTGELFF.

The table lists this clonotype with many counts. The V gene is TRBV5-1, the J gene TRBJ2-7, with no clear D. V was clipped by 4 bases and J by 2 bases, with 13 bases between them. Germline CDR1 SGHRS, CDR2 YFSETQ. The CDR3 spans 14 residues. The CDR3 sequence: CASSPRTETYEQYF. Written as DNA, the CDR3 is TGCGCCAGCAGCCCCCGGACGGAGACCTACGAGCAGTACTTC. Complete variable domain (other parts from reference TRBV5-1 and TRBJ2-7): KAGVTQTPRYLIKTRGQQVTLSCSPISGHRSVSWYQQTPGQGLQFLFEYFSETQRNKGNFPGRFSGRQFSNSRSEMNVSTLELGDSALYLCASSPRTETYEQYFGPGTRLTVT.

This clonotype appeared a few times. The chain is built from TRBV5-1 and TRBJ2-4; D ambiguous. This CDR3 region has 16 residues. V was clipped by 2 bases and J by 0 bases, with 12 bases between them. The V gene's germline CDR1 is SGHRS and CDR2 YFSETQ. The CDR3 DNA reads TGCGCCAGCAGCTTTCTGGATACCTCAGCCAAAAACATTCAGTACTTC. This gives the protein CASSFLDTSAKNIQYF.

This clonotype was counted between two and nine times. V is TRBV5-1 and J is TRBJ2-2; 14 bases agree with TRBD2. The CDR3 is 16 amino acids. CDR1 is SGHRS, CDR2 YFSETQ, per germline. V lost 3 bases to trimming and J lost 5 bases; unmatched junction nucleotides: 3. The CDR3 spells CASSWGLAGATGELFF. Here the CDR3 DNA reads TGCGCCAGCAGCTGGGGACTAGCGGGAGCGACCGGGGAGCTGTTTTTT.

This chain uses TRBV20-1 with TRBJ1-1; a possible D gene is TRBD1 (6 bases). The V gene's germline CDR1 is DFQATT and CDR2 SNEGSKA (reference sequence). Between the trimmed V and J ends, which lost 3 bases and 0 bases, there was a span of 11 bases. The CDR3 extends over 14 amino acids. CDR3 amino acids: CSASAGHVNTEAFF. The CDR3 bases are TGCAGTGCTAGCGCGGGACACGTGAACACTGAAGCTTTCTTT.

This clonotype was counted ten times or more. The rearrangement uses TRBV28 and TRBJ2-1; 9 positions match TRBD1. V shed 5 bases and J 2 bases; nucleotides not matched to a gene: 7. The CDR3 is made up of 16 amino acids. Germline-derived CDR1 and CDR2 are MDHEN and SYDVKM. The CDR3 sequence is CASSLSRTGAYNEQFF. The CDR3 DNA follows: TGTGCCAGCAGTCTATCTCGGACAGGGGCCTACAATGAGCAGTTCTTC.